The 27 T cell receptor beta chains reported below all come from one sample, sequenced in a study of vaccination effects on CD4 cells after COVID-19. These receptors are not linked to any known antigen. With the ViraFEST assay, the study expanded antigen-specific CD4+ T cells using viral peptide pools, then sequenced them. Cultured cells yielded isolated CD4+ T cells after approximately nine days. PCR showed that the person got SARS-CoV-2 infection at some point between March and December 2020. The repertoire was sequenced with immunoSEQ multiplex PCR; TCRdb's copy has only in-frame clones and lacks some. The sample has roughly 73,000 clones; around 72% are singletons. Sequencing was performed on CD4+ T cells from PBMCs cultured with HIV peptides, taken before COVID-19 vaccination. The subset is: HIV-1 Nef peptide pool negative control/reference culture. These receptor sequences come from a human donor who had a prior SARS-CoV-2 infection.

The chain has TRBV12-3 or TRBV12-4 and TRBJ2-7; the D is unclear. The CDR3 length is 13 residues. Trimming stripped 4 bases from V and 6 bases from J, with 13 bases between. CDR3 DNA sequence: TGTGCCAGCAGTTATGTCAGGACGTCCGAGCAGTACTTC. Protein sequence: CASSYVRTSEQYF.

This chain links TRBV18 with TRBJ2-3, with TRBD2 matching over 8 bases. Unmatched junction bases numbered 6, after V lost 1 base and J lost 3 bases. The CDR3 is 16 amino acids. The germline V gene encodes CDR1 KGHSH and CDR2 LQKENI. The CDR3 here is CASSPLSGMGTDTQYF. CDR3 DNA sequence: TGTGCCAGCTCACCACTTAGCGGGATGGGTACAGATACGCAGTATTTT.

This clone was seen only a few times. The chain uses TRBV11-2 and TRBJ2-7; 7 bases are shared with TRBD1. Trimming took 3 bases from V and 2 from J; bases not matched to a gene: 4. Germline-derived CDR1 and CDR2 are SGHAT and FQNNGV. This CDR3 is 14 amino acids long. In DNA form, the CDR3 reads TGTGCCAGCAGCTTTGACAGGGTGACCTACGAGCAGTACTTC. Translating gives CASSFDRVTYEQYF.

The chain employs TRBV7-9 and TRBJ2-3; D ambiguous. Trimming took off 1 base at V and 1 base at J, with 6 bases between the two ends. This CDR3 is built from 14 residues. From germline, CDR1 is SEHNR and CDR2 FQNEAQ (reference sequence). This CDR3 reads CASSLVAGTDTQYF. In DNA, the CDR3 is TGTGCCAGCAGCTTAGTCGCGGGCACAGATACGCAGTATTTT. The complete variable domain, with remaining parts taken from reference TRBV7-9 and TRBJ2-3, reads DTGVSQNPRHKITKRGQNVTFRCDPISEHNRLYWYRQTLGQGPEFLTYFQNEAQLEKSRLLSDRFSAERPKGSFSTLEIQRTEQGDSAMYLCASSLVAGTDTQYFGPGTRLTVL.

The chain recombines TRBV3-1 (or the pseudogene TRBV3-2) with TRBJ2-1, with TRBD1 matching 7 bases. Germline V gene lookup returns CDR1 LGHDT and CDR2 YNNKEL (reference sequence). CDR3 size: 14 residues. With V trimmed by 2 bases and J by 5 bases, 3 bases remained unmatched. The CDR3 coding sequence is TGTGCCAGCAGCCAATCCGGGACAGACAATGAGCAGTTCTTC. Translated, it gives CASSQSGTDNEQFF.

This chain joins TRBV29-1 and TRBJ1-4; 7 nucleotides match TRBD1. CDR1 is SQVTM, CDR2 ANQGSEA, per germline. The CDR3 is 13 amino acids. Germline trimming cut 5 bases from V and 6 bases from J; bases unmatched to any gene: 6. The CDR3 sequence: CSVRDSLHEKLFF. CDR3 DNA: TGCAGCGTTCGGGACAGCTTACATGAAAAACTGTTTTTT.

The chain carries TRBV19 and TRBJ1-2, with a weak D call TRBD1 (5 bases). Trimming cost V 3 bases and J 7 bases, with 15 bases left between them. CDR3 length: 14 amino acids. The germline V gene encodes CDR1 LNHDA and CDR2 SQIVND (reference sequence). The DNA for the CDR3 is TGTGCCAGTAGTATTAGGAGGGGTGGGGCTGGCTACACCTTC. Its protein product is CASSIRRGGAGYTF. The complete variable domain, with remaining parts taken from reference TRBV19 and TRBJ1-2, reads DGGITQSPKYLFRKEGQNVTLSCEQNLNHDAMYWYRQDPGQGLRLIYYSQIVNDFQKGDIAEGYSVSREKKESFPLTVTSAQKNPTAFYLCASSIRRGGAGYTFGSGTRLTVV.

V and J are TRBV10-3 and TRBJ2-3; D possibly corresponds to TRBD2 (6 bases). The CDR3 is 14 residues long. Per germline, CDR1 ENHRY and CDR2 SYGVKD. V was shortened by 6 bases and J by 0 bases, with 10 bases between the two germline ends. The CDR3 loop reads CAIRPGLSTDTQYF. The CDR3 DNA is TGTGCCATCAGGCCGGGACTCAGCACAGATACGCAGTATTTT.

This chain uses TRBV4-3 with TRBJ2-3; TRBD2 matches 9 bases. From germline, CDR1 is LGHNA and CDR2 YSLEER. The J segment lost 5 bases and the V segment lost 0 bases, leaving 3 bases of the junction unmatched. The CDR3 length is 15 residues. CDR3 protein: CASSQEGLARDTQYF. In DNA form, the CDR3 reads TGCGCCAGCAGCCAAGAAGGACTAGCGAGAGATACGCAGTATTTT.

The chain has TRBV6-1 and TRBJ1-2; the D is unclear. This CDR3 comprises 14 residues. Germline V gives CDR1 MNHNS, CDR2 SASEGT. Trimming took 2 bases from V and 4 from J, leaving 11 bases between them. Here the CDR3 reads CASSELNGPYGYTF. CDR3 coding DNA: TGTGCCAGCAGTGAATTGAACGGACCCTATGGCTACACCTTC.

This clone was observed once. The V gene is TRBV5-1, the J gene TRBJ1-2, with D perhaps TRBD1 (6 bases). V was trimmed by 0 bases and J by 6 bases, leaving 9 bases between them. CDR3 length: 13 residues. The germline V gene encodes CDR1 SGHRS and CDR2 YFSETQ. CDR3 loop: CASSLGGLDGYTF. The CDR3 DNA is TGCGCCAGCAGCTTGGGGGGGCTTGATGGCTACACCTTC. The full variable domain, its missing parts supplied by reference TRBV5-1 and TRBJ1-2, is KAGVTQTPRYLIKTRGQQVTLSCSPISGHRSVSWYQQTPGQGLQFLFEYFSETQRNKGNFPGRFSGRQFSNSRSEMNVSTLELGDSALYLCASSLGGLDGYTFGSGTRLTVV.

This chain connects TRBV6-5 to TRBJ2-7; TRBD2 aligns across 7 bases. Germline values: CDR1 MNHEY, CDR2 SVGAGI. J lost 2 bases, V lost 5 bases, and 9 bases had no gene match. This CDR3 contains 15 residues. The CDR3 region is CASSTLGGNPYEQYF. The CDR3 coding sequence is TGTGCCAGCAGTACCCTGGGAGGGAACCCCTACGAGCAGTACTTC.

The V gene is TRBV24-1, the J gene TRBJ2-3; tentative D call: TRBD1 (6 bases). This CDR3 has 17 residues. V lost 4 bases and J lost 5, with 21 bases in between. Germline CDR1 KGHDR, CDR2 SFDVKD. In DNA, the CDR3 is TGTGCCACCAGTGAAGCCTACAGGGCGGATTTGGGAGATACGCAGTATTTT. This gives the protein CATSEAYRADLGDTQYF.

The chain combines TRBV5-1 with TRBJ2-1; D tentatively reads TRBD1 or TRBD2 (5 bases each). Trimming removed 0 bases from V and 7 bases from J, with 8 bases in between. Germline V gene data show CDR1 as SGHRS and CDR2 as YFSETQ. CDR3 length: 13 amino acids. CDR3 amino acids: CASSLGDLNEQFF. In DNA, the CDR3 is TGCGCCAGCAGCTTGGGGGACCTGAATGAGCAGTTCTTC.

V is TRBV3-1 (or the pseudogene TRBV3-2) and J is TRBJ1-3, with D uncertain. The CDR3 sequence is 13 residues long. V was trimmed by 0 bases and J by 4 bases, leaving 4 bases between them. The V gene's germline CDR1 is LGHDT and CDR2 YNNKEL (reference sequence). Here the CDR3 DNA reads TGTGCCAGCAGCCAAGATCACGGAAACACCATATATTTT. Protein product: CASSQDHGNTIYF.

CDR3 sequence: CASSIGDRTPNTGELFF. CDR3 in DNA: TGCGCCAGCAGCATTGGAGACAGGACTCCGAACACCGGGGAGCTGTTTTTT. J is TRBJ2-2 and V is TRBV5-1; maybe TRBD1 (6 bases). The CDR3 sequence is 17 residues long. CDR1 and CDR2 from the germline V gene are SGHRS and YFSETQ. V shed 4 bases and J shed 0 bases, with 16 bases lying between them.

The chain combines TRBV9 with TRBJ2-5; 7 nucleotides align to TRBD2. CDR1 is SGDLS, CDR2 YYNGEE, per germline. The CDR3 is 14 residues long. J was trimmed by 3 bases and V by 0 bases; bases with no gene match: 2. CDR3 region: CASSVGGGEETQYF. As DNA, the CDR3 is TGTGCCAGCAGCGTAGGGGGAGGGGAAGAGACCCAGTACTTC.

This rearrangement joins TRBV19 to TRBJ1-5, with D possibly TRBD1 on 6 matching bases. The germline V gene encodes CDR1 LNHDA and CDR2 SQIVND (reference sequence). This CDR3 has 16 amino acids. Deletions cut 7 bases from V and 0 bases from J, with 16 bases between. The CDR3 sequence: CASNVEGGFSNQPQHF. The CDR3 DNA is TGTGCCAGTAATGTGGAGGGGGGTTTTAGCAATCAGCCCCAGCATTTT.

V usage is TRBV5-4 and J usage is TRBJ1-1; D is possibly TRBD1 (6 bases). Trimming shortened V by 4 bases and J by 1 base, and 11 bases separated the two germline ends. CDR3 length: 14 amino acids. Germline CDR1 SGHNT, CDR2 YYREEE (reference sequence). CDR3 region: CASSPGGGNTEAFF. In nucleotides, the CDR3 is TGTGCCAGCAGCCCCGGAGGGGGGAACACTGAAGCTTTCTTT.

A single count supports this clone. The V call is TRBV12-3 or TRBV12-4, the J call TRBJ1-5; a weak D match, TRBD1 (5 bases). This CDR3 region has 13 residues. V lost 6 bases and J lost 5, with 11 bases in between. CDR3 bases: TGTGCCAGCAGCCCCTCGGGGGATCAGCCCCAGCATTTT. This codes for CASSPSGDQPQHF.

The rearrangement joins TRBV10-3 to TRBJ2-1; D might be TRBD2 (5 bases). V was pared by 3 bases and J by 0 bases, with 12 bases between. CDR1 and CDR2 (germline): ENHRY, SYGVKD. The CDR3 has 16 residues. This chain's CDR3 is CAISDLTSTSYNEQFF. The CDR3 DNA sequence: TGTGCCATCAGTGACCTTACTAGTACCTCCTACAATGAGCAGTTCTTC.

The gene calls are TRBV5-1 and TRBJ2-3, with 7 bases aligning to TRBD2. Germline CDR1 and CDR2: SGHRS and YFSETQ. The CDR3 runs to 18 residues. The trim removed 0 bases at V and 5 bases at J, leaving 15 bases unmatched. The CDR3 is CASSLARTSLGGVDTQYF. CDR3 DNA sequence: TGCGCCAGCAGCTTGGCTAGGACTAGTTTGGGCGGAGTAGATACGCAGTATTTT.

This sequence joins TRBV28 and TRBJ1-6; a weak D match, TRBD1 (6 bases). Germline CDR1 and CDR2: MDHEN and SYDVKM. V was cut by 5 bases and J by 0 bases, with 8 bases left in between. This CDR3 region has 15 residues. This chain's CDR3 is CASSRQDSYNSPLHF. The CDR3, as DNA: TGTGCCAGCAGTCGACAGGACTCCTATAATTCACCCCTCCACTTT.

This clone was seen only a few times. V usage is TRBV12-5 and J usage is TRBJ1-6; TRBD1 might be the D (5 bases). The CDR3 has 14 amino acids. V lost 6 bases, J lost 1 base, and 7 bases lay in between. CDR1 and CDR2 from the germline V gene are LGHNT and FRNRAP. The CDR3 loop reads CASGPGSYNSPLHF. Written as DNA, the CDR3 is TGTGCTAGTGGGCCAGGGTCCTATAATTCACCCCTCCACTTT.

The chain has TRBV20-1 and TRBJ2-5, with D unresolved. The CDR3 has 13 residues. In germline, CDR1 is DFQATT, CDR2 SNEGSKA (reference sequence). V was clipped by 3 bases and J by 0 bases, with 8 bases between them. The CDR3 region is CSASRVYQETQYF. The CDR3 DNA is TGCAGTGCTAGTCGAGTGTACCAAGAGACCCAGTACTTC.

The chain joins TRBV12-3 or TRBV12-4 to TRBJ1-1; no clear D gene. V lost 8 bases and J lost 3, with 13 bases in between. The length of the CDR3 is 13 residues. CDR3 in DNA: TGTGCCAGCGTCCGGGATATGGACACTGAAGCTTTCTTT. Its protein product is CASVRDMDTEAFF.

The chain couples TRBV7-2 to TRBJ2-7; tentative D call: TRBD1 (6 bases). Germline values: CDR1 SGHTA, CDR2 FQGNSA. CDR3 length equals 13 residues. V was trimmed by 5 bases and J by 4 bases, leaving 12 bases between them. CDR3 amino acids: CASSIRTVYEQYF. The CDR3 DNA reads as TGTGCCAGCAGCATCCGGACAGTATACGAGCAGTACTTC.